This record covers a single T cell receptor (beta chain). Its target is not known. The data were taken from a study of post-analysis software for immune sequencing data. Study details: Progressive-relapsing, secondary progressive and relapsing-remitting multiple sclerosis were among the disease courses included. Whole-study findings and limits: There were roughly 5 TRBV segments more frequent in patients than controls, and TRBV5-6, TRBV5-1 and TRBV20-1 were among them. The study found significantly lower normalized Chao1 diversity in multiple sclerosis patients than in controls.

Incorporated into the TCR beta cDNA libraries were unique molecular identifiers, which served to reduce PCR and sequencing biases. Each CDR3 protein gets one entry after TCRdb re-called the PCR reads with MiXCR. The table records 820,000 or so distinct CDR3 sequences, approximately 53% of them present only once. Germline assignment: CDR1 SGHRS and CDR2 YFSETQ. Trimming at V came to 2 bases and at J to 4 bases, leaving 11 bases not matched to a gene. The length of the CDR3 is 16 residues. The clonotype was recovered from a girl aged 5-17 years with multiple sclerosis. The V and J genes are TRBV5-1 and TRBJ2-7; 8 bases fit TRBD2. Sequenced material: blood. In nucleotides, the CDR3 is TGCGCCAGCAGCTTAGTCGGTAGCGGGGAGGGGTACGAGCAGTACTTC. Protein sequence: CASSLVGSGEGYEQYF.